This T cell receptor (beta chain) appears in the sequencing data of a study of cytomegalovirus exposure and HLA in healthy donors. Overall study: Early release data held 75 million to 90 million unique TCRs from HLA-typed donors. Study results and caveats: Some V segments could not be told apart, so they were left out, TRBV6-2 and TRBV6-3 among them.

With regard to this clone: Its antigen remains unknown.

V was trimmed by 1 base and J by 4 bases, leaving 19 bases between them. This CDR3 has 16 residues. From germline, CDR1 is SQVTM and CDR2 ANQGSEA. Use of 60 Vbeta and 13 Jbeta primers characterized the PCR. Using immunoSEQ multiplex PCR, the repertoire was profiled, and TCRdb retains in-frame clones only, with some absent. Across about 130,000 clones, the top ten clones capture approximately 1.9% of the sample. The genes are TRBV29-1 and TRBJ1-2; weak D call: TRBD1 (5 bases). Sequences were obtained from PBMCs. The TCR was taken from a woman in her sixties or seventies in good health and CMV-seronegative. The DNA for the CDR3 is TGCAGCGTTGAAGGGGTAGACGGAGGGACCCTCTATGGCTACACCTTC. It translates to CSVEGVDGGTLYGYTF. The variable domain in full, completed from reference TRBV29-1 and TRBJ1-2, reads SAVISQKPSRDICQRGTSLTIQCQVDSQVTMMFWYRQQPGQSLTLIATANQGSEATYESGFVIDKFPISRPNLTFSTLTVSNMSPEDSSIYLCSVEGVDGGTLYGYTFGSGTRLTVV.